These T cell receptor beta chains were read from a single sample in a study of T cells in Graves' hyperthyroidism and ophthalmopathy. TCRdb reanalysed the multiplex PCR reads using MiXCR and keeps one entry per CDR3 protein. The sample yields 550,000 to 700,000 distinct CDR3 sequences, about 45% seen once. The sequenced sample was peripheral blood or thyroid tissue (not recorded which). The receptors were gathered from an adult woman with Graves' disease, either hyperthyroidism or ophthalmopathy (not recorded which). The CDR3 runs from the conserved cysteine through the conserved F or W. The order of the fields is D gene, J gene, clone size, V gene, CDR3 DNA, CDR3 protein. The D gene is left open where the match is weak. Clone size is shown for a subset of rows, as once, few, many or a class of expanded clone.

>TRBD1|TRBJ1-6|-|TRBV2
TGTGCTAGAGAGGACAGGCAGAATTCACCCCTCCACTTT
CAREDRQNSPLHF
>TRBD1|TRBJ1-1|many|TRBV6-5
TGTGCCAGCAGAGACAGGGGAACGCTTGAAGCTTTCTTT
CASRDRGTLEAFF
>TRBD1|TRBJ1-5|-|TRBV7-3
TGCGCCAGCAGCCCAGGGGGACAGGGTGAAAGCAATCAGCCCCAGCATTTT
CASSPGGQGESNQPQHF
>-|TRBJ1-1|few|TRBV3-1
TGTGCCAGCAGCCAAGATCCGCCAGGGGTGAACACTGAAGCTTTCTTT
CASSQDPPGVNTEAFF
>TRBD1|TRBJ2-2|many|TRBV25-1
TGTGCCAGCAGTGTGGGACAGGGGGCGGGGTACACCGGGGAGCTGTTTTTT
CASSVGQGAGYTGELFF
>-|TRBJ2-5|many|TRBV7-3
TGTGCCAGCAGCCTACAAGGGCAGACCCAGTACTTC
CASSLQGQTQYF
>TRBD1|TRBJ2-5|-|TRBV20-1
TGCAGTGCTGGTCCGACAGGGATAGGACAAGAGACCCAGTACTTC
CSAGPTGIGQETQYF
>TRBD1|TRBJ2-6|-|TRBV24-1
TGTGCCACCAGTGATCGATACCCCGGGACAGGCTCTGGGGCCAACGTCCTGACTTTC
CATSDRYPGTGSGANVLTF
>-|TRBJ2-7|-|TRBV7-2
TGTGCCAGCAGTTTCGCCCCTGGGGCCAACGAGCAGTACTTC
CASSFAPGANEQYF
>TRBD1|TRBJ2-7|-|TRBV7-2
TGTGCCAGCAGCGCCAGACAGGGGCCATCCTACGAGCAGTACTTC
CASSARQGPSYEQYF
>-|TRBJ1-2|-|TRBV12-3/TRBV12-4
TGTGCCAGCAGTTGGCCGGGACTGGGCTACACCTTC
CASSWPGLGYTF
>-|TRBJ1-3|many|TRBV7-9
TGTGCCAGCAGCTCTACACGGGGAGATGGAAACACCATATATTTT
CASSSTRGDGNTIYF
>-|TRBJ1-2|-|TRBV2
TGTGCCAGCGGGAGGGACACCGTCTATGACTACACCTTC
CASGRDTVYDYTF
>-|TRBJ1-2|-|TRBV7-2
TGTGCCACTCTCACCGGGACCTACTCACTTATCTATGGCTACACCTTC
CATLTGTYSLIYGYTF
>-|TRBJ1-2|many|TRBV7-9
TGTGCCAGCAGCACTAGTCTAACGACAAGCCTTCAATATGGCTACACCTTC
CASSTSLTTSLQYGYTF
>-|TRBJ2-2|many|TRBV13
TGTGCCACCCTCTCGGGCGGGGAGCTGTTTTTT
CATLSGGELFF
>-|TRBJ2-3|many|TRBV4-2
TGTGCCAGCAGCCCAAGCGTTGGGGGAGGAGGCACAGATACGCAGTATTTT
CASSPSVGGGGTDTQYF
>-|TRBJ1-3|-|TRBV5-6
TGTGCCAGCAGCTTAGTGGTGAGAAACACCATATATTTT
CASSLVVRNTIYF